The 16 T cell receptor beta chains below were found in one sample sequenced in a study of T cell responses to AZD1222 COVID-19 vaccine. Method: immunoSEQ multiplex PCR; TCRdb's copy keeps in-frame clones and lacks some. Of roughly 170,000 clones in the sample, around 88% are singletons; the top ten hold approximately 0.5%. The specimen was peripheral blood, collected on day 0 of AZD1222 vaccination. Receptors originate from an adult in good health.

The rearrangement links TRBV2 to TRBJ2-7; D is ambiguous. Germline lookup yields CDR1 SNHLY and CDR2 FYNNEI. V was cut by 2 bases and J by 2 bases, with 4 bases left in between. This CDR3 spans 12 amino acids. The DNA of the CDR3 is TGTGCCAGCAGTGAACAGGCCTACGAGCAGTACTTC. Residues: CASSEQAYEQYF.

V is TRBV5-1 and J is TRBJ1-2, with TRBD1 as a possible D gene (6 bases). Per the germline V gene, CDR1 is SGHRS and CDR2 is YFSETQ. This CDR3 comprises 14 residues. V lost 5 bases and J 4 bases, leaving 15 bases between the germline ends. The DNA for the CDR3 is TGCGCCAGCAGTAATGGACAGCGCCTCTATGGCTACACCTTC. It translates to CASSNGQRLYGYTF.

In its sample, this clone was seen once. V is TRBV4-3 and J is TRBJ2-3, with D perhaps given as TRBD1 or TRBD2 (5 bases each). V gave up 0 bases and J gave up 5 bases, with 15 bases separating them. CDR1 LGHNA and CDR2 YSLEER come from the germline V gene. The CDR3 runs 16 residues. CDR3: CASSQDSGARGDTQYF. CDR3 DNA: TGCGCCAGCAGCCAAGATTCCGGGGCTCGTGGAGATACGCAGTATTTT.

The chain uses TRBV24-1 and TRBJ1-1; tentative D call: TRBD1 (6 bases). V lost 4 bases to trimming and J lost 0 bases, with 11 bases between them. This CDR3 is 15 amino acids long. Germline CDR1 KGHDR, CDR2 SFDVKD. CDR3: CATSDHTGLNTEAFF. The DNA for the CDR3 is TGTGCCACCAGTGACCACACAGGGTTGAACACTGAAGCTTTCTTT.

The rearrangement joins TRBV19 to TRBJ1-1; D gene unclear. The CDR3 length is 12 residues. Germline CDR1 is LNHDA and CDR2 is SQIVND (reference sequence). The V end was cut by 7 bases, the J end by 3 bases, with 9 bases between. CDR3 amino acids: CASNPVDTEAFF. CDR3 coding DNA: TGTGCCAGTAATCCGGTGGACACTGAAGCTTTCTTT.

CDR3 sequence reads: CASSPPDGNTEAFF. The DNA of the CDR3 is TGTGCCAGCTCACCACCGGACGGAAACACTGAAGCTTTCTTT. The chain has TRBV18 and TRBJ1-1, with D hard to call. The germline gives CDR1 KGHSH, CDR2 LQKENI. Trimming took off 0 bases at V and 2 bases at J, with 7 bases between the two ends. This CDR3 region has 14 residues.

CDR3 DNA sequence: TGTGCCAGCAGCTTGTGGGGGAGGGCCACCGGGGAGCTGTTTTTT. It encodes CASSLWGRATGELFF. V gene TRBV5-6 combines with J gene TRBJ2-2; the match to TRBD2 covers 7 bases. CDR3 length equals 15 residues. CDR1 is SGHDT and CDR2 is YYEEEE in the germline V gene. After removal of 1 base from V and 4 bases from J, the junction contained 4 bases not matched to a gene. The whole variable domain, filled in from reference TRBV5-6 and TRBJ2-2, reads DAGVTQSPTHLIKTRGQQVTLRCSPKSGHDTVSWYQQALGQGPQFIFQYYEEEERQRGNFPDRFSGHQFPNYSSELNVNALLLGDSALYLCASSLWGRATGELFFGEGSRLTVL.

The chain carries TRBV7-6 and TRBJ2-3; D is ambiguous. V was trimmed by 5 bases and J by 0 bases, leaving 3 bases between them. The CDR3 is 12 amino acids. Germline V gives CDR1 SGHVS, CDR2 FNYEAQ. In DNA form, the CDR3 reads TGTGCCAGCAGCATTAGCACAGATACGCAGTATTTT. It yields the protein CASSISTDTQYF.

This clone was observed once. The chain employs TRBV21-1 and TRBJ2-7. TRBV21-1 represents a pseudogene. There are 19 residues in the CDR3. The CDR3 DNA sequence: TGTGCCAGCAGCAAAGAAGAAGGGAGAGACAGCCGAGGGCCGGACGAGCAGTACTTC. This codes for CASSKEEGRDSRGPDEQYF.

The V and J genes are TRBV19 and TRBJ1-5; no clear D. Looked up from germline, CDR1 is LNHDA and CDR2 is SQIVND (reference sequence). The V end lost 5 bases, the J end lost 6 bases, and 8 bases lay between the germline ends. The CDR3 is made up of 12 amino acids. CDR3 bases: TGTGCCAGTAGTCTGTTAGGTCAGCCCCAGCATTTT. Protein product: CASSLLGQPQHF. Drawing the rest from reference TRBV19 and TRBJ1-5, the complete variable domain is DGGITQSPKYLFRKEGQNVTLSCEQNLNHDAMYWYRQDPGQGLRLIYYSQIVNDFQKGDIAEGYSVSREKKESFPLTVTSAQKNPTAFYLCASSLLGQPQHFGDGTRLSIL.

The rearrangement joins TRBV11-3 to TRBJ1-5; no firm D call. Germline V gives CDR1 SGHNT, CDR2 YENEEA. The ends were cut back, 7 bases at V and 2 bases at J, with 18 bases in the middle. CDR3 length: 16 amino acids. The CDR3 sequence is CASNLGSPGGNQPQHF. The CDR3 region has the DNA TGTGCCAGCAACCTGGGGTCCCCGGGCGGCAATCAGCCCCAGCATTTT. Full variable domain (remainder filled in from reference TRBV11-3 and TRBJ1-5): EAGVVQSPRYKIIEKKQPVAFWCNPISGHNTLYWYLQNLGQGPELLIRYENEEAVDDSQLPKDRFSAERLKGVDSTLKIQPAELGDSAVYLCASNLGSPGGNQPQHFGDGTRLSIL.

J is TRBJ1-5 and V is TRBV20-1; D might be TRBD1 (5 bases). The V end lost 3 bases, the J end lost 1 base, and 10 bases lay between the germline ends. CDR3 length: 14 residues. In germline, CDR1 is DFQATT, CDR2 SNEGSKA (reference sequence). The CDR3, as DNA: TGCAGTGCTAGTCAGGGACCGAGCAATCAGCCCCAGCATTTT. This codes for CSASQGPSNQPQHF.

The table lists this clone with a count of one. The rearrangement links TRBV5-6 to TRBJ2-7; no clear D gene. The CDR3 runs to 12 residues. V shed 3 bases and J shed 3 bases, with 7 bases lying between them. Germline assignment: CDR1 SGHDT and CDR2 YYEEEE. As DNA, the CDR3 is TGTGCCAGCAGCTACGTAGGCTACGAGCAGTACTTC. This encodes CASSYVGYEQYF.

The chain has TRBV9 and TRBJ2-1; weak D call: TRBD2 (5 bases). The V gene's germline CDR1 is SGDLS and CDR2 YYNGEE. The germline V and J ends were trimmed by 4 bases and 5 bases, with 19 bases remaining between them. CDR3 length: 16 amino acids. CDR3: CASSPPGVRKNNEQFF. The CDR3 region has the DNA TGTGCCAGCAGCCCCCCCGGGGTTAGGAAAAACAATGAGCAGTTCTTC.

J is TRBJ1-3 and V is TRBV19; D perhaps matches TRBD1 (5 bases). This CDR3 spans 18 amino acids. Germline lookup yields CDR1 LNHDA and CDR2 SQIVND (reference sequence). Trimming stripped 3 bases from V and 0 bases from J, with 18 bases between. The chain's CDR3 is CASSIDVGTEYSGNTIYF. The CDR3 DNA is TGTGCCAGTAGTATTGACGTCGGGACGGAATACTCTGGAAACACCATATATTTT.

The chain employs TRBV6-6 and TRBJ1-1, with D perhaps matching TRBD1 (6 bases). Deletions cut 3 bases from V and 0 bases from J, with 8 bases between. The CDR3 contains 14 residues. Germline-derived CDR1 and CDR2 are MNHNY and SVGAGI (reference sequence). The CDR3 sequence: CASSYTGLNTEAFF. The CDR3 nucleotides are TGTGCCAGCAGTTATACAGGGTTGAACACTGAAGCTTTCTTT.